The present T cell receptor beta chain was sequenced within a study of identical twins. Study-level points and caveats: Weaker excess twin sharing was seen among beta out-of-frame sequences.

TCRdb re-called the 5' RACE reads with MiXCR, one entry per CDR3 protein. The sample includes about 900,000 distinct CDR3 sequences, more than 9% of them seen just once. To note about this clonotype: Its cognate antigen is unknown.

The CDR3 runs 13 residues. Germline values: CDR1 LNHNV, CDR2 YYDKDF (reference sequence). V lost 1 base, J lost 1 base, and 4 bases lay in between. The data were also submitted as part of a second study, on yellow fever vaccine responses in identical twins.

Material: PBMCs. This chain connects TRBV15 to TRBJ1-2, with D unclear. The origin of this receptor is a woman under 30 in good health. The CDR3 nucleotides are TGTGCCACCAGCAGAGTTGGTAACTATGGCTACACCTTC. Translating it yields CATSRVGNYGYTF. Together with reference TRBV15 and TRBJ1-2, the CDR3 gives the full variable domain: DAMVIQNPRYQVTQFGKPVTLSCSQTLNHNVMYWYQQKSSQAPKLLFHYYDKDFNNEADTPDNFQSRRPNTSFCFLDIRSPGLGDTAMYLCATSRVGNYGYTFGSGTRLTVV.